The entry that follows covers one T cell receptor beta chain sequence. This record belongs to a study of blood T cell repertoires in COVID-19. Study details: Acute and convalescent COVID-19 specimens originated in the United States, Italy and Spain.

In the study's own analysis: The assay estimated nucleated cells by amplifying reference gene primers. Using immunoSEQ multiplex PCR, the repertoire was profiled, and TCRdb retains in-frame clones only, with some absent. The DNA was the basis for D and trimming; V, J and clone size are from that table. The table lists 250,000 to 350,000 clones, around 88% of them singletons. Sequencing was done on a sample of peripheral blood. The clonotype originates from a woman aged 25 to 39 who had recovered from COVID-19.

The CDR3: CASSYEVLNQPQHF. The CDR3 nucleotides read TGTGCCAGCAGTTACGAGGTCCTCAATCAGCCCCAGCATTTT. The V and J genes are TRBV6-6 and TRBJ1-5; D ambiguous. V shed 2 bases and J shed 3 bases, with 8 bases lying between them. Per the germline V gene, CDR1 is MNHNY and CDR2 is SVGAGI (reference sequence). The CDR3 extends over 14 amino acids.